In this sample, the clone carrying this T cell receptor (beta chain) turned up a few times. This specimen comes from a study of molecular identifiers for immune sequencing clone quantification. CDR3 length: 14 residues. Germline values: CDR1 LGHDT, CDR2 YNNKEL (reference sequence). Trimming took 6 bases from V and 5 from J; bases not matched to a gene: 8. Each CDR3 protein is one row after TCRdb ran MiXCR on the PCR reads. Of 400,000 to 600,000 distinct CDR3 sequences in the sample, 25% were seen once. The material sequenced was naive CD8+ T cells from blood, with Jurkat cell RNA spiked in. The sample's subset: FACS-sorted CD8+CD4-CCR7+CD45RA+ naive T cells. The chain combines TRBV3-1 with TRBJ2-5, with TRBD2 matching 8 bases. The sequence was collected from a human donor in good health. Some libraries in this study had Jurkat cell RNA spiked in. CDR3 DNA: TGTGCCAGCAGGGAGGGACTAGTCGACGAGACCCAGTACTTC. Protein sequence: CASREGLVDETQYF.